The T cell receptor beta chain under discussion was sequenced for a study of control samples from healthy donors and cancer patients. The CDR3 is 16 amino acids. Trimming removed 3 bases from V and 1 base from J; junction bases left unmatched: 10. Germline CDR1 reads DFQATT; CDR2 reads SNEGSKA (reference sequence). Here immunoSEQ multiplex PCR was the method, and the copy in TCRdb shows in-frame clones only, minus some. The table shows approximately 100,000 clones, with 82% occurring only once. The TCR comes from a man aged 55-75 years in good health. The material sequenced was blood. The gene calls are TRBV20-1 and TRBJ2-5, with 8 bases identical to TRBD2. The CDR3 loop reads CSASLASGGRQETQYF. The CDR3 DNA reads as TGCAGTGCTAGTCTCGCGAGCGGGGGACGCCAAGAGACCCAGTACTTC.